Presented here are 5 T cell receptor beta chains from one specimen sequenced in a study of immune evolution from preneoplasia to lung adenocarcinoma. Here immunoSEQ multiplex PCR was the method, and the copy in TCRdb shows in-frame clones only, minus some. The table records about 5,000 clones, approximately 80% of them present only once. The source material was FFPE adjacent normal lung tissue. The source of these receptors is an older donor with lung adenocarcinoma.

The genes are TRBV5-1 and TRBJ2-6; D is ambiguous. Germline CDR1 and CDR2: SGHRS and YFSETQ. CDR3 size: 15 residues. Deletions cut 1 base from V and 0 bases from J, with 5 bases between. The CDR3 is CASSLMGSGANVLTF. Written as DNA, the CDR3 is TGCGCCAGCAGCTTGATGGGCTCTGGGGCCAACGTCCTGACTTTC. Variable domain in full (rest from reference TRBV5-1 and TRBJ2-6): KAGVTQTPRYLIKTRGQQVTLSCSPISGHRSVSWYQQTPGQGLQFLFEYFSETQRNKGNFPGRFSGRQFSNSRSEMNVSTLELGDSALYLCASSLMGSGANVLTFGAGSRLTVL.

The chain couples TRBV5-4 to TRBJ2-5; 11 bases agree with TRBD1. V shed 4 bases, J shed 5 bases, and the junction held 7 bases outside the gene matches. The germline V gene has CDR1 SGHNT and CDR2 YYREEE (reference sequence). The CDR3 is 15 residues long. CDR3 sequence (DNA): TGTGCCAGCAGCGAACGGACAGGGGGCGCGGAGACCCAGTACTTC. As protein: CASSERTGGAETQYF.

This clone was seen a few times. In nucleotides, the CDR3 is TGTGCCAGCAGCTTAGCCCGGGAAGGCGGCTACACCTTC. Protein: CASSLAREGGYTF. The chain employs TRBV7-9 and TRBJ1-2; D gene unclear. The ends were cut back, 0 bases at V and 8 bases at J, with 10 bases in the middle. This CDR3 region has 13 residues. Germline CDR1 SEHNR, CDR2 FQNEAQ (reference sequence). Full variable domain (missing parts from reference TRBV7-9 and TRBJ1-2): DTGVSQNPRHKITKRGQNVTFRCDPISEHNRLYWYRQTLGQGPEFLTYFQNEAQLEKSRLLSDRFSAERPKGSFSTLEIQRTEQGDSAMYLCASSLAREGGYTFGSGTRLTVV.

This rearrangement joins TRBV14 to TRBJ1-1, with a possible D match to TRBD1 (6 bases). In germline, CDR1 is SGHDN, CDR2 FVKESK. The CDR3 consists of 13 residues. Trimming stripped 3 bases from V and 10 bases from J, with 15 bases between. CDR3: CASSHTGAGRAFF. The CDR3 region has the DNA TGTGCCAGCAGCCACACGGGGGCCGGGAGAGCTTTCTTT. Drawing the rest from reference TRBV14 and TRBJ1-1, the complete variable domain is EAGVTQFPSHSVIEKGQTVTLRCDPISGHDNLYWYRRVMGKEIKFLLHFVKESKQDESGMPNNRFLAERTGGTYSTLKVQPAELEDSGVYFCASSHTGAGRAFFGQGTRLTVV.

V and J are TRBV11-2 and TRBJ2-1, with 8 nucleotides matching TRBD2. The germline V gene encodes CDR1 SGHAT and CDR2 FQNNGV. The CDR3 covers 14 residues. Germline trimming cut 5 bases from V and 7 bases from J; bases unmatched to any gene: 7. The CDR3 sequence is CASSLDGLANEQFF. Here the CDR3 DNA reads TGTGCCAGCAGCCTTGACGGACTAGCAAATGAGCAGTTCTTC. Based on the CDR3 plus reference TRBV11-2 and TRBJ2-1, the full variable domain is EAGVAQSPRYKIIEKRQSVAFWCNPISGHATLYWYQQILGQGPKLLIQFQNNGVVDDSQLPKDRFSAERLKGVDSTLKIQPAKLEDSAVYLCASSLDGLANEQFFGPGTRLTVL.